This T cell receptor beta chain was recorded in a study of T cells in Graves' hyperthyroidism and ophthalmopathy. Using RNA transcripts as the source, TCR beta CDR3 regions were amplified. Initially, a first-round RT-PCR of the TCR CDR3 employed the HTBI primer set. TCRdb reprocessed the multiplex PCR reads via MiXCR and lists one record per CDR3 protein. This sample has around 690,000 distinct CDR3 sequences, with roughly a sixth found just once. Each 10 ml fresh peripheral blood draw supplied the PBMCs. Study-wide points: Ophthalmopathy was told apart from stable hyperthyroidism by a 13 V-J model. In blood, most of the thyroid clonotypes expanded above 0.001 were also present.

The CDR3 runs 16 residues. Looked up from germline, CDR1 is MGHRA and CDR2 is YSYEKL. The V end lost 1 base, the J end lost 1 base, and 11 bases lay between the germline ends. This clonotype was seen a few times. The antigen is unknown. Sequencing was carried out using blood. The rearrangement joins TRBV4-1 to TRBJ2-1; D gene ambiguous. The source is a man aged 45-65 years with Graves' hyperthyroidism. Here the CDR3 DNA reads TGCGCCAGCAGCCAAGCGTTCGCGGCGTCCTACAATGAGCAGTTCTTC. This sequence encodes CASSQAFAASYNEQFF.